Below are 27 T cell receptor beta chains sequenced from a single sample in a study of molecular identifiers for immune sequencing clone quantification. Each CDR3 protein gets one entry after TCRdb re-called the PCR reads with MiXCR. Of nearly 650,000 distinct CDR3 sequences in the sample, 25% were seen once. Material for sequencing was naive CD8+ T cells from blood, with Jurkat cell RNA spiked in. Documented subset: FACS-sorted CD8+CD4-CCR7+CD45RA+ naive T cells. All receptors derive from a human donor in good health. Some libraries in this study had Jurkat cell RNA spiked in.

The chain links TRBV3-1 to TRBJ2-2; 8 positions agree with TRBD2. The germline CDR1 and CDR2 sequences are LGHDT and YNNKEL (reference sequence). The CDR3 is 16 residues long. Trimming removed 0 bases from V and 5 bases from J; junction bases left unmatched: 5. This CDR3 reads CASSQDPRLATGELFF. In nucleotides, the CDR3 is TGTGCCAGCAGCCAAGACCCCCGACTAGCGACCGGGGAGCTGTTTTTT.

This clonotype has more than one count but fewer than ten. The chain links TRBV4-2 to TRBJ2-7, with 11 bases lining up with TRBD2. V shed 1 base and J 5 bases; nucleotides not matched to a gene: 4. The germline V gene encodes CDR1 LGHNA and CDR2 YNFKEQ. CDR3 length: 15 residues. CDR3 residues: CASSQAGTSGHEQYF. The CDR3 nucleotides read TGTGCCAGCAGCCAAGCCGGGACTAGCGGCCACGAGCAGTACTTC.

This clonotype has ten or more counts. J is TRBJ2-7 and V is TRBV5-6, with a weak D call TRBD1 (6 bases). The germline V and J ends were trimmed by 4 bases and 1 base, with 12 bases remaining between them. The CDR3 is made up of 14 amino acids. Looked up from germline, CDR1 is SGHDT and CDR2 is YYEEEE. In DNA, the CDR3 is TGTGCCAGCAGCGGGGGCCGCTGGTCCTACGAGCAGTACTTC. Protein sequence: CASSGGRWSYEQYF.

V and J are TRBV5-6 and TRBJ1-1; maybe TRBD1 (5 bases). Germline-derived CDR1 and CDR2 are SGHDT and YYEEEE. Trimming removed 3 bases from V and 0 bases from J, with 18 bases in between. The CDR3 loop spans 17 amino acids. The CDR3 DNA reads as TGTGCCAGCAGCTCCGGATGGCCAGGGATGATGAACACTGAAGCTTTCTTT. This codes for CASSSGWPGMMNTEAFF.

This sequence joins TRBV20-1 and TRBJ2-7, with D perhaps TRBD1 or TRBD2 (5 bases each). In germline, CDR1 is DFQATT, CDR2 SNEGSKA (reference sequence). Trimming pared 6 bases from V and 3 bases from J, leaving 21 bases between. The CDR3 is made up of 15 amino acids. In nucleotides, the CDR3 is TGCAGTGCCACGAACGGGACGGTCGGGATCTACGAGCAGTACTTC. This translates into CSATNGTVGIYEQYF.

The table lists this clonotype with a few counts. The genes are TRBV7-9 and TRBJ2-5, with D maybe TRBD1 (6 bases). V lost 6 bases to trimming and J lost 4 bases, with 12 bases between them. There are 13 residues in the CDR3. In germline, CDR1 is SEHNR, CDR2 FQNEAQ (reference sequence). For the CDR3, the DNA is TGTGCCAGCAGTAATCAGGGGATAGAGACCCAGTACTTC. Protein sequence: CASSNQGIETQYF.

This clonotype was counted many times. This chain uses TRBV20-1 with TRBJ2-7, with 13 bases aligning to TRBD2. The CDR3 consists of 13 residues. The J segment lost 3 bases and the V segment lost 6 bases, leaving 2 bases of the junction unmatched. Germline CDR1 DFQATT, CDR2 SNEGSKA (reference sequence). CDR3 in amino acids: CSAWTSGSYEQYF. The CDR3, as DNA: TGCAGTGCCTGGACTAGCGGGAGCTACGAGCAGTACTTC.

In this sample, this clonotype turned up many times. The CDR3 DNA reads as TGTGCCAGCAGTTTAATACTAGCGGGAGGCACAGATACGCAGTATTTT. It yields the protein CASSLILAGGTDTQYF. This chain links TRBV27 with TRBJ2-3, with 11 bases fitting TRBD2. Losses at the gene ends were 2 bases for V and 1 base for J; bases not matched to a gene: 2. This CDR3 has 16 residues. Germline V gene lookup returns CDR1 MNHEY and CDR2 SMNVEV (reference sequence).

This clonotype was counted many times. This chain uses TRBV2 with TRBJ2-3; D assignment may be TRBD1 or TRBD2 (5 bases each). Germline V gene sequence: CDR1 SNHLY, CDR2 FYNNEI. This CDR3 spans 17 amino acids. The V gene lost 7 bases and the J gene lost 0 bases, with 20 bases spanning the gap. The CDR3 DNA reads TGTGCCAGCAAGGGGATCGGGGTCTTCTCTAGCACAGATACGCAGTATTTT. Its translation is CASKGIGVFSSTDTQYF.

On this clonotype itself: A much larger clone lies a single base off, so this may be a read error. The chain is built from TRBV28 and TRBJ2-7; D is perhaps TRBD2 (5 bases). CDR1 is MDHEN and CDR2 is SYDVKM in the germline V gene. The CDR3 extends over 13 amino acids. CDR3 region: CASREAGLVEQCF. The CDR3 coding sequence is TGTGCCAGCAGGGAGGCCGGGTTAGTCGAGCAGTGCTTC.

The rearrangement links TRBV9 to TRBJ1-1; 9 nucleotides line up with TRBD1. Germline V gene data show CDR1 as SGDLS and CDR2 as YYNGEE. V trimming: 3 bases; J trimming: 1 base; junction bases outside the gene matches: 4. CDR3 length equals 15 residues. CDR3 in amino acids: CASSATGGKNTEAFF. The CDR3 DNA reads TGTGCCAGCAGCGCGACAGGGGGGAAGAACACTGAAGCTTTCTTT.

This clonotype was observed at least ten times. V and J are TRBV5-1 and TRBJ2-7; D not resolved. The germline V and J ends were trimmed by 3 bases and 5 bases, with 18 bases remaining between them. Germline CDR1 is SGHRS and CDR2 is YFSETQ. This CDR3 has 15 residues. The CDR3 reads CASSSDGSRKDEQYF. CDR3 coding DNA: TGCGCCAGCAGCTCGGACGGCAGCCGAAAGGACGAGCAGTACTTC. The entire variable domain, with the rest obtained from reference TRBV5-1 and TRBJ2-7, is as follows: KAGVTQTPRYLIKTRGQQVTLSCSPISGHRSVSWYQQTPGQGLQFLFEYFSETQRNKGNFPGRFSGRQFSNSRSEMNVSTLELGDSALYLCASSSDGSRKDEQYFGPGTRLTVT.

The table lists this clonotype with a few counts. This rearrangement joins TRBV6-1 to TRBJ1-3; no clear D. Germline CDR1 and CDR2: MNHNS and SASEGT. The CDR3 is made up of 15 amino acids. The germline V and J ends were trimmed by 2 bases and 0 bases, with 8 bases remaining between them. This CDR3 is CASSEQPNSGNTIYF. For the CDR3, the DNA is TGTGCCAGCAGTGAACAGCCTAACTCTGGAAACACCATATATTTT.

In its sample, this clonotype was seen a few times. The CDR3 sequence is CASSSYGTGELLFNQPQHF. The CDR3 DNA follows: TGTGCCAGCAGTTCTTATGGGACAGGGGAACTACTTTTCAATCAGCCCCAGCATTTT. The chain joins TRBV6-6 to TRBJ1-5; 10 positions match TRBD1. CDR3 length equals 19 residues. Germline values: CDR1 MNHNY, CDR2 SVGAGI (reference sequence). The ends lost 4 bases at V and 3 bases at J; junction bases unmatched: 15.

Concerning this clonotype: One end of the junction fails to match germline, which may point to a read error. CDR3 amino acids: CSVETSLNAQFF. The CDR3 coding sequence is TGCAGCGTTGAAACATCCCTCAATGCGCAGTTCTTC. This chain joins TRBV29-1 and TRBJ2-1; D unclear. The V gene's germline CDR1 is SQVTM and CDR2 ANQGSEA. The CDR3 consists of 12 residues.

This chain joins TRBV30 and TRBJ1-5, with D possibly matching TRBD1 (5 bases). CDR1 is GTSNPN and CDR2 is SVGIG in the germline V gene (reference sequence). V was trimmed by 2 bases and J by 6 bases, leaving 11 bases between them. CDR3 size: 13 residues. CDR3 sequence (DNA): TGTGCCTGGAGTAGTGGGGGAGTTCAGCCCCAGCATTTT. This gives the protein CAWSSGGVQPQHF.

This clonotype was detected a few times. The CDR3 DNA follows: TGTGCCAGTAGTCCCGACCTAAATTTTTACGAGCAGTACTTC. As protein: CASSPDLNFYEQYF. The chain joins TRBV19 to TRBJ2-7; no reliable D call. V lost 5 bases, J lost 4 bases, and 15 bases lay in between. The CDR3 is made up of 14 amino acids. Per germline, CDR1 LNHDA and CDR2 SQIVND (reference sequence).

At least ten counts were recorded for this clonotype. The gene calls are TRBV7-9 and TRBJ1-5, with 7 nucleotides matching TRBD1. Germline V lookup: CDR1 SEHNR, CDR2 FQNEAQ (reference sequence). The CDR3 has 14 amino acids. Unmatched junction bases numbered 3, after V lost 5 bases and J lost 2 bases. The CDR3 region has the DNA TGTGCCAGCAGCGCTGGACAGGGCAATCAGCCCCAGCATTTT. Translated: CASSAGQGNQPQHF.

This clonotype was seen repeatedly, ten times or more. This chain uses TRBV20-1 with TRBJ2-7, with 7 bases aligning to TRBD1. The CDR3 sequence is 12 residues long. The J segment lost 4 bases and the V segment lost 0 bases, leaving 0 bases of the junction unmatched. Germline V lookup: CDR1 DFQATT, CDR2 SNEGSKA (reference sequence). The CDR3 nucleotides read TGCAGTGCTAGAGAACAGGGGTACGAGCAGTACTTC. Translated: CSAREQGYEQYF.

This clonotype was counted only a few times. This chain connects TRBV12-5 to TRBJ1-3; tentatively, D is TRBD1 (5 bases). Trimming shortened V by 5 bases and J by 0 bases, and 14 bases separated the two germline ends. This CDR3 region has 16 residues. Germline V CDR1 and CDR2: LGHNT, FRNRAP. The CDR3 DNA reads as TGTGCTAGTGGTATCCCTCAGGGTTACTCTGGAAACACCATATATTTT. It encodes CASGIPQGYSGNTIYF.

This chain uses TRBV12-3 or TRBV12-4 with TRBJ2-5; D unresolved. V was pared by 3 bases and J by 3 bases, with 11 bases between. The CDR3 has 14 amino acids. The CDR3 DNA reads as TGTGCCAGCAGTTTCGGACCAGGAGAAGAGACCCAGTACTTC. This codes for CASSFGPGEETQYF.

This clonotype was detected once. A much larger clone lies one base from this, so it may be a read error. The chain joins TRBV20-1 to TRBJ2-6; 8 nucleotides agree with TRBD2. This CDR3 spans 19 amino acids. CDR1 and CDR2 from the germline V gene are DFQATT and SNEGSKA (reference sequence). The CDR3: CSALSGSGTSFSGANALTF. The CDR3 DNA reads TGCAGTGCCCTCAGCGGCTCAGGGACTAGTTTCTCTGGGGCCAACGCCCTGACTTTC.

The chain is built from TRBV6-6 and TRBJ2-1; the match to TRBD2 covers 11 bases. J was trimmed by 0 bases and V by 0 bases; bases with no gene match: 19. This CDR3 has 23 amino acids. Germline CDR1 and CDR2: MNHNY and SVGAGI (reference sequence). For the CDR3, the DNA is TGTGCCAGCAGTTACTCGATTGGATCACTAGCGGGGGAGGGGGTTAACTCCTACAATGAGCAGTTCTTC. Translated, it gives CASSYSIGSLAGEGVNSYNEQFF.

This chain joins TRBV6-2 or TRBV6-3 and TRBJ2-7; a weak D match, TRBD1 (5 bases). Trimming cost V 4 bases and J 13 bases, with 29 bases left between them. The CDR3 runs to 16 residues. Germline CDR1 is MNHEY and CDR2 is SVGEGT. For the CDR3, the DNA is TGTGCCAGCAGTTTGGGGCGAACAGTGATATACGAGCAAGGTTACTTC. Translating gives CASSLGRTVIYEQGYF.

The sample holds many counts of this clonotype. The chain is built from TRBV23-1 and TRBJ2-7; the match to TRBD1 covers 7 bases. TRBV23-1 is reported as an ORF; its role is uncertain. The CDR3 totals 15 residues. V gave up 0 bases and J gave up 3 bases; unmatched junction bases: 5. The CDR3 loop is CASSQSRQGRYEQYF. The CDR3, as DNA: TGCGCCAGCAGTCAATCGAGACAGGGCCGCTACGAGCAGTACTTC.

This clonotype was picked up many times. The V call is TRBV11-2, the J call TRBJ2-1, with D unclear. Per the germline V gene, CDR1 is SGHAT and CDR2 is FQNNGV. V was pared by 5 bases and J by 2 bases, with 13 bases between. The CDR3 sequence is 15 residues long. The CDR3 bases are TGTGCCAGCAGCCTGACCCGTAGCCCCTACAATGAGCAGTTCTTC. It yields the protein CASSLTRSPYNEQFF.

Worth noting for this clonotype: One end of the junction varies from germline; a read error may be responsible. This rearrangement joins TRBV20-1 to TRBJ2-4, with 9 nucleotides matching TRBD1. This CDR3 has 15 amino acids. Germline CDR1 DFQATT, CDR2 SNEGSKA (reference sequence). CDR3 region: CSARGTGASKNTQYF. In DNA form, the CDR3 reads TGCAGTGCTAGAGGGACAGGGGCTAGCAAAAACACTCAGTACTTC.